The rows below give T cell receptor beta chains drawn from one sample of a study of blood T cells in healthy people across ages. TCRdb used MiXCR to reprocess the 5' RACE reads, holding one entry per CDR3 protein. The profile covers 650,000 to 1,000,000 distinct CDR3 sequences, with 35% to 40% appearing a single time and approximately 12% taken by the ten largest. The specimen was blood. The receptors originated from a man between 18 and 35 years old in good health. Each CDR3 is given with its conserved first and last residue. A D gene is named only where the DNA matches it firmly. The size field is filled for only some rows; it gives once, few, many or a size class.

length: 16; D: TRBD1; size: few; J: TRBJ1-1; V: TRBV24-1; CDR3: CATSDTGDRVNTEAFF; DNA: TGTGCCACCAGTGACACGGGGGACAGGGTGAACACTGAAGCTTTCTTT
length: 15; D: TRBD2; size: few; J: TRBJ2-1; V: TRBV6-2/TRBV6-3; CDR3: CASTRAGGSYNEQFF; DNA: TGTGCCAGCACCCGAGCGGGGGGCTCCTACAATGAGCAGTTCTTC
length: 17; D: .; size: .; J: TRBJ2-5; V: TRBV18; CDR3: CASSPIGFSETQETQYF; DNA: TGTGCCAGCTCACCAATAGGATTTTCGGAGACCCAAGAGACCCAGTACTTC
length: 16; D: TRBD2; size: .; J: TRBJ2-5; V: TRBV4-3; CDR3: CASSQDYRLAGREQYF; DNA: TGCGCCAGCAGCCAAGATTATCGACTAGCGGGAAGGGAGCAGTACTTC
length: 13; D: .; size: .; J: TRBJ2-1; V: TRBV7-3; CDR3: CVSSIGANNEQFF; DNA: TGTGTCAGCAGCATCGGGGCCAACAATGAGCAGTTCTTC
length: 16; D: .; size: .; J: TRBJ1-5; V: TRBV12-3/TRBV12-4; CDR3: CASSLNDQGGYQPQHF; DNA: TGTGCCAGCAGTTTAAATGACCAGGGAGGGTATCAGCCCCAGCATTTT
length: 14; D: TRBD2; size: few; J: TRBJ2-3; V: TRBV20-1; CDR3: CSARGLAGLDTQYF; DNA: TGCAGTGCTAGGGGACTAGCGGGGTTGGATACGCAGTATTTT
length: 15; D: TRBD1; size: .; J: TRBJ1-2; V: TRBV5-1; CDR3: CTGRDPGQGISGYTF; DNA: TGCACCGGCAGGGATCCGGGACAGGGGATTAGTGGCTACACCTTC
length: 14; D: .; size: .; J: TRBJ2-2; V: TRBV10-3; CDR3: CAIGGALNTGELFF; DNA: TGTGCCATCGGGGGGGCCCTAAACACCGGGGAGCTGTTTTTT
length: 13; D: .; size: few; J: TRBJ2-3; V: TRBV6-1; CDR3: CASSGIRTDTQYF; DNA: TGTGCCAGCAGTGGCATTCGCACAGATACGCAGTATTTT
length: 12; D: .; size: few; J: TRBJ1-1; V: TRBV7-9; CDR3: CASRDSDPEAFF; DNA: TGTGCCAGCAGGGACTCGGACCCTGAAGCTTTCTTT
length: 14; D: .; size: .; J: TRBJ1-3; V: TRBV4-1; CDR3: CASSQRAGLDTIYF; DNA: TGCGCCAGCAGCCAAAGAGCGGGTTTGGACACCATATATTTT
length: 16; D: TRBD2; size: .; J: TRBJ2-2; V: TRBV2; CDR3: CARSSGLAANTGELFF; DNA: TGTGCCAGATCCTCGGGACTAGCGGCGAACACCGGGGAGCTGTTTTTT
length: 14; D: TRBD1; size: few; J: TRBJ1-6; V: TRBV12-3/TRBV12-4; CDR3: CASSFGRGQSPLHF; DNA: TGTGCCAGCAGTTTTGGCAGGGGGCAATCACCCCTCCACTTT
length: 15; D: TRBD1; size: .; J: TRBJ1-2; V: TRBV4-3; CDR3: CASSQDRGTGSGYTF; DNA: TGCGCCAGCAGCCAAGATCGGGGGACAGGGTCTGGCTACACCTTC
length: 15; D: .; size: .; J: TRBJ2-7; V: TRBV12-3/TRBV12-4; CDR3: CASRFGGSYYNEQYF; DNA: TGTGCCAGCAGGTTCGGCGGCAGTTATTACAATGAGCAGTACTTC
length: 16; D: .; size: .; J: TRBJ1-1; V: TRBV14; CDR3: CASSQDVTGRNTEAFF; DNA: TGTGCCAGCAGCCAAGATGTGACAGGCAGGAACACTGAAGCTTTCTTT
length: 14; D: TRBD1; size: .; J: TRBJ2-1; V: TRBV28; CDR3: CASRGDRVLHEQFF; DNA: TGTGCCAGCAGGGGGGACAGGGTGTTACATGAGCAGTTCTTC
length: 14; D: TRBD2; size: .; J: TRBJ2-3; V: TRBV12-3/TRBV12-4; CDR3: CASRVAGSADTQYF; DNA: TGTGCCAGCAGGGTAGCGGGTAGCGCAGATACGCAGTATTTT
length: 13; D: .; size: .; J: TRBJ1-6; V: TRBV20-1; CDR3: CSAANEGGGPLHF; DNA: TGCAGTGCTGCAAATGAGGGTGGCGGGCCCCTCCACTTT
length: 14; D: TRBD2; size: .; J: TRBJ2-3; V: TRBV7-2; CDR3: CASSSQRGGPTQYF; DNA: TGTGCCAGCAGCTCTCAGCGGGGGGGCCCTACGCAGTATTTT
length: 15; D: .; size: .; J: TRBJ2-2; V: TRBV5-1; CDR3: CASSLASQYAGELFF; DNA: TGCGCCAGCAGCTTGGCATCCCAGTACGCCGGGGAGCTGTTTTTT
length: 16; D: TRBD1; size: .; J: TRBJ1-6; V: TRBV7-3; CDR3: CASSLNGGTGAPPLHF; DNA: TGTGCCAGCAGCTTAAATGGTGGGACAGGGGCTCCACCCCTCCACTTT
length: 15; D: TRBD1; size: few; J: TRBJ2-1; V: TRBV11-2; CDR3: CASSRTGTGGNEQFF; DNA: TGTGCCAGCAGCCGAACCGGGACAGGGGGTAATGAGCAGTTCTTC
length: 14; D: TRBD2; size: .; J: TRBJ2-2; V: TRBV4-1; CDR3: CASSQGEGTGELFF; DNA: TGCGCCAGCAGCCAAGGGGAGGGTACCGGGGAGCTGTTTTTT
length: 15; D: .; size: few; J: TRBJ2-1; V: TRBV7-7; CDR3: CASSLLLTSGDEQFF; DNA: TGTGCCAGCAGCTTACTCTTGACTTCGGGGGATGAGCAGTTCTTC
length: 15; D: .; size: .; J: TRBJ2-7; V: TRBV10-3; CDR3: CATTTRLGTGYEQYF; DNA: TGTGCCACTACGACGAGGCTGGGTACAGGGTACGAGCAGTACTTC
length: 16; D: TRBD2; size: .; J: TRBJ2-1; V: TRBV27; CDR3: CASGRLAGGLTHEQFF; DNA: TGTGCCAGCGGCCGACTAGCGGGGGGGCTAACCCATGAGCAGTTCTTC
length: 15; D: .; size: few; J: TRBJ2-6; V: TRBV5-6; CDR3: CASSRLYSGANVLTF; DNA: TGTGCCAGCAGCCGGTTATACTCTGGGGCCAACGTCCTGACTTTC
length: 11; D: .; size: .; J: TRBJ2-7; V: TRBV6-1; CDR3: CASSEIYEQYF; DNA: TGTGCCAGCAGTGAAATCTACGAGCAGTACTTC
length: 15; D: .; size: many; J: TRBJ2-5; V: TRBV10-3; CDR3: CAIDGGRVTGETQYF; DNA: TGTGCCATCGATGGGGGCAGGGTAACGGGAGAGACCCAGTACTTC
length: 16; D: TRBD1; size: .; J: TRBJ2-5; V: TRBV7-2; CDR3: CASSPDFNRGRETQYF; DNA: TGTGCCAGCAGCCCCGACTTCAACAGGGGCAGGGAGACCCAGTACTTC
length: 15; D: .; size: few; J: TRBJ2-2; V: TRBV7-9; CDR3: CASSLGTRRTGELFF; DNA: TGTGCCAGCAGCTTAGGGACGAGACGCACCGGGGAGCTGTTTTTT
length: 12; D: .; size: few; J: TRBJ2-1; V: TRBV20-1; CDR3: CSAWDLGGEQFF; DNA: TGCAGTGCGTGGGACCTCGGCGGTGAGCAGTTCTTC
length: 11; D: .; size: .; J: TRBJ2-3; V: TRBV6-5; CDR3: CASSYWGHEYF; DNA: TGTGCCAGCAGTTACTGGGGCCACGAGTATTTT
length: 12; D: .; size: .; J: TRBJ2-7; V: TRBV29-1; CDR3: CSAGGQGGEQYF; DNA: TGCAGCGCGGGAGGACAGGGTGGCGAGCAGTACTTC
length: 18; D: TRBD1; size: .; J: TRBJ2-6; V: TRBV4-2; CDR3: CASSVQDRARSGANVLTF; DNA: TGTGCCAGCAGCGTGCAGGACAGGGCCAGATCTGGGGCCAACGTCCTGACTTTC
length: 14; D: .; size: .; J: TRBJ2-4; V: TRBV28; CDR3: CASSQGGRENIQYF; DNA: TGTGCCAGCAGCCAGGGAGGCCGGGAGAACATTCAGTACTTC
length: 14; D: TRBD2; size: few; J: TRBJ2-1; V: TRBV6-2/TRBV6-3; CDR3: CASTLAGGVNEQFF; DNA: TGTGCCAGCACCCTAGCGGGGGGAGTAAATGAGCAGTTCTTC
length: 15; D: TRBD2; size: .; J: TRBJ2-1; V: TRBV20-1; CDR3: CSAFLTGGTLDEQFF; DNA: TGCAGTGCTTTTCTGACGGGGGGGACGCTGGATGAGCAGTTCTTC
length: 15; D: .; size: .; J: TRBJ2-7; V: TRBV12-3/TRBV12-4; CDR3: CASSHTNIPNNEQYF; DNA: TGTGCCAGCAGTCATACTAACATACCTAACAATGAGCAGTACTTC
length: 15; D: TRBD1; size: many; J: TRBJ1-4; V: TRBV4-3; CDR3: CASSQGDRRTEKLFF; DNA: TGCGCCAGCAGCCAAGGGGACAGGAGAACCGAAAAACTGTTTTTT
length: 14; D: TRBD1; size: many; J: TRBJ2-1; V: TRBV20-1; CDR3: CSASWGQGRNEQFF; DNA: TGCAGTGCTAGTTGGGGACAGGGAAGGAATGAGCAGTTCTTC
length: 15; D: TRBD1; size: .; J: TRBJ2-7; V: TRBV20-1; CDR3: CSAPMGDRGEYEQYF; DNA: TGCAGTGCCCCAATGGGAGACAGGGGGGAATACGAGCAGTACTTC
length: 13; D: .; size: .; J: TRBJ2-1; V: TRBV20-1; CDR3: CSAMYRDANEQFF; DNA: TGCAGTGCTATGTACAGGGACGCGAATGAGCAGTTCTTC
length: 12; D: .; size: .; J: TRBJ2-7; V: TRBV29-1; CDR3: CSVRWGTYEQYF; DNA: TGCAGCGTCCGGTGGGGGACCTACGAGCAGTACTTC
length: 16; D: TRBD1; size: .; J: TRBJ1-6; V: TRBV7-6; CDR3: CASSREQGAYNSPLHF; DNA: TGTGCCAGCAGCCGAGAACAGGGGGCCTATAATTCACCCCTCCACTTT
length: 14; D: .; size: .; J: TRBJ2-3; V: TRBV6-2/TRBV6-3; CDR3: CASSYTFDADTQYF; DNA: TGTGCCAGCAGTTACACGTTCGACGCAGATACGCAGTATTTT
length: 15; D: TRBD2; size: few; J: TRBJ2-1; V: TRBV29-1; CDR3: CSVDPASGGVKRQFF; DNA: TGCAGCGTTGATCCCGCTAGCGGGGGGGTTAAGCGCCAGTTCTTC
length: 14; D: .; size: .; J: TRBJ2-5; V: TRBV3-1; CDR3: CASSQDTAQETQYF; DNA: TGTGCCAGCAGCCAAGATACGGCCCAAGAGACCCAGTACTTC
length: 15; D: .; size: few; J: TRBJ2-7; V: TRBV23-1; CDR3: CASSQPPDSSYEQYF; DNA: TGCGCCAGCAGTCAACCACCCGACAGTTCCTACGAGCAGTACTTC
length: 17; D: .; size: .; J: TRBJ2-2; V: TRBV18; CDR3: CASSPEAPGLDTGELFF; DNA: TGTGCCAGCTCACCTGAAGCCCCGGGACTGGACACCGGGGAGCTGTTTTTT
length: 15; D: .; size: many; J: TRBJ2-1; V: TRBV7-9; CDR3: CASSLDGIAYNEQFF; DNA: TGTGCCAGCAGCTTAGACGGGATAGCTTACAATGAGCAGTTCTTC
length: 15; D: TRBD1; size: .; J: TRBJ2-2; V: TRBV28; CDR3: CASSTRDRPTGELFF; DNA: TGTGCCAGCAGTACCAGGGACAGGCCGACCGGGGAGCTGTTTTTT
length: 13; D: .; size: .; J: TRBJ2-1; V: TRBV12-3/TRBV12-4; CDR3: CASWKRAGNEQFF; DNA: TGTGCCAGCTGGAAGCGGGCGGGGAATGAGCAGTTCTTC
length: 14; D: .; size: .; J: TRBJ1-4; V: TRBV5-1; CDR3: CASSSETIVEKLFF; DNA: TGCGCCAGCAGCTCCGAAACTATCGTAGAAAAACTGTTTTTT
length: 13; D: .; size: .; J: TRBJ2-5; V: TRBV7-9; CDR3: CASSGRGGETQYF; DNA: TGTGCCAGCAGCGGCCGGGGAGGAGAGACCCAGTACTTC